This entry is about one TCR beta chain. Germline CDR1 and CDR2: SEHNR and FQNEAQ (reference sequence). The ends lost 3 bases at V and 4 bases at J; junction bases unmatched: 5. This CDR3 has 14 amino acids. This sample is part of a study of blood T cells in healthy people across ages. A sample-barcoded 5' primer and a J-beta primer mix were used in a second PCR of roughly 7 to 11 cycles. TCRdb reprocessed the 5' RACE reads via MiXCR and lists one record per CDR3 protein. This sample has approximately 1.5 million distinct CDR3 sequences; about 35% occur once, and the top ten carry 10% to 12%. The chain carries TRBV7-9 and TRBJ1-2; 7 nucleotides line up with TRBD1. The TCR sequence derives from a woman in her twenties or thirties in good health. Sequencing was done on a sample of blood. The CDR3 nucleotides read TGTGCCAGCAGCTTGGGACAGACTGGCTATGGCTACACCTTC. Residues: CASSLGQTGYGYTF.